This TCR beta chain was sequenced during a study of T cells in Graves' hyperthyroidism and ophthalmopathy. Amplification of TCR beta CDR3 regions was performed using RNA transcripts as template. A first-round RT-PCR of the TCR CDR3 used the HTBI primer set. TCRdb analysed the multiplex PCR reads with MiXCR anew, one entry per CDR3 protein. Of approximately 610,000 distinct CDR3 sequences listed, approximately 14% were seen once; the top ten hold over 3.5%. Thyroid ultrasound, orbital computed tomography, clinical symptoms, and serum thyroxine and TRAb underpinned diagnoses. After removal of 5 bases from V and 0 bases from J, the junction contained 5 bases not matched to a gene. CDR1 MNHNS and CDR2 SASEGT come from the germline V gene. The CDR3 runs 15 residues.

The chain carries TRBV6-1 and TRBJ1-1; 8 nucleotides match TRBD1. Sequencing was performed on blood. This clonotype was obtained from a woman between 40 and 55 years old with Graves' ophthalmopathy. CDR3 sequence: CASSRGRGLNTEAFF. The CDR3 coding sequence is TGTGCCAGCAGTCGCGGCAGGGGGCTGAACACTGAAGCTTTCTTT.